Shown below are 4 T cell receptor beta chains from a single sample sequenced in a study of blood T cells in healthy people across ages. A sample-barcoded 5' primer and a J-beta primer mix were used in a second PCR of roughly 6 to 11 cycles. In TCRdb, the 5' RACE reads were re-called with MiXCR into one record per CDR3 protein. The sample gives 800,000 or so distinct CDR3 sequences, just under 25% of which show up once; 3% to 4% is in the top ten. This sample was also put to use in a study of T cells of mothers and their children.

Sequencing was performed on blood. The receptors here all came from a boy between 10 and 17 years old in good health.

V and J are TRBV4-3 and TRBJ2-3; D unresolved. CDR3 length equals 16 residues. Between the trimmed V and J ends, which lost 0 bases and 4 bases, there was a span of 14 bases. Germline lookup yields CDR1 LGHNA and CDR2 YSLEER. CDR3 DNA sequence: TGCGCCAGCAGCCAAGATGAGGTTCCGGGCTCAGATACGCAGTATTTT. Its translation: CASSQDEVPGSDTQYF.

J is TRBJ2-5 and V is TRBV15; D may be TRBD2 (6 bases). The CDR3 is made up of 15 amino acids. The germline V and J ends were trimmed by 0 bases and 7 bases, with 15 bases remaining between them. Germline lookup yields CDR1 LNHNV and CDR2 YYDKDF (reference sequence). As DNA, the CDR3 is TGTGCCACCAGCAGAGATTTCTCGTGGGGAGGGACCCAGTACTTC. Its translation is CATSRDFSWGGTQYF. The entire variable domain, with the rest obtained from reference TRBV15 and TRBJ2-5, is as follows: DAMVIQNPRYQVTQFGKPVTLSCSQTLNHNVMYWYQQKSSQAPKLLFHYYDKDFNNEADTPDNFQSRRPNTSFCFLDIRSPGLGDTAMYLCATSRDFSWGGTQYFGPGTRLLVL.

The V call is TRBV20-1, the J call TRBJ2-5, with D maybe TRBD2 (5 bases). V was pared by 4 bases and J by 0 bases, with 12 bases between. CDR1 is DFQATT and CDR2 is SNEGSKA in the germline V gene (reference sequence). CDR3 length equals 14 residues. The CDR3, as DNA: TGCAGTGCTACGTCCGGGATGTACCAAGAGACCCAGTACTTC. It yields the protein CSATSGMYQETQYF.

This clonotype has just a few counts. At one end the junction does not follow the germline gene, possibly because of a read error. The chain couples TRBV6-2 or TRBV6-3 to TRBJ2-5; no reliable D call. This CDR3 contains 13 residues. Germline V gene lookup returns CDR1 MNHEY and CDR2 SVGEGT. The CDR3 DNA sequence: TGTGCCAGCAGTTTAACGGAGAACTACGAGCAGTGCTTC. Amino acid sequence: CASSLTENYEQCF.